This is a list of T cell receptor beta chains from one sample in a study of vaccination and CD4 T cells after COVID-19. TCRdb called the PCR reads again in MiXCR, with one record for every CDR3 protein. The table lists around 15,000 distinct CDR3 sequences, roughly 73% of them singletons. Antigens of these TCRs are unknown. Sequencing input: CD4+ T cells from blood, cultured in vitro. These receptors came from a human donor who had recovered from COVID-19. The CDR3 runs from the conserved cysteine through the conserved F or W. The D gene is left open where the match is weak. Clone size is stated in some rows and not others, as once, few, many or a class when expanded.

>14|TRBJ2-1|-|TRBV27|-
TGTGCCAGCAGTTTGTATGGCTCCTACAATGAGCAGTTCTTC
CASSLYGSYNEQFF
>14|TRBJ1-2|-|TRBV20-1|few
TGCAGTGCTAGAGAGAGGGGATGGAACTATGGCTACACCTTC
CSARERGWNYGYTF
>13|TRBJ2-2|TRBD2|TRBV19|-
TGTGCCAGTGGACCCCTAGCGGACGGGGAGCTGTTTTTT
CASGPLADGELFF
>16|TRBJ2-5|TRBD2|TRBV6-2/TRBV6-3|-
TGTGCCAGCAGTTATAGCGGGAGTGGGGGGCAAGAGACCCAGTACTTC
CASSYSGSGGQETQYF
>15|TRBJ1-2|-|TRBV2|-
TGTGCCAGCAGGATCCGGGACACAGCTAACTATGGCTACACCTTC
CASRIRDTANYGYTF
>14|TRBJ1-1|-|TRBV6-1|-
TGTGCCAGCCGCAGCGGGGTTAGGAACACTGAAGCTTTCTTT
CASRSGVRNTEAFF
>16|TRBJ2-2|-|TRBV7-3|-
TGTGCCAGCAGCGATCGAGGGAAGGCGAACACCGGGGAGCTGTTTTTT
CASSDRGKANTGELFF
>15|TRBJ1-2|-|TRBV18|-
TGTGCCAGCTCACCATCCGCAGGGCTGAGCTATGGCTACACCTTC
CASSPSAGLSYGYTF
>16|TRBJ1-5|-|TRBV5-4|-
TGTGCCAGCAGCTCTAAACCAACAGGGAGTAATCAGCCCCAGCATTTT
CASSSKPTGSNQPQHF
>16|TRBJ2-3|TRBD2|TRBV11-3|-
TGTGCCAGCAGCTGGATTAGCGGGAGTAAGAAAGATACGCAGTATTTT
CASSWISGSKKDTQYF
>14|TRBJ2-2|-|TRBV20-1|-
TGCAGTGCTAGAGTCGTGGGAACCACCGGGGAGCTGTTTTTT
CSARVVGTTGELFF
>15|TRBJ1-6|-|TRBV19|-
TGTGCCAGTAGTAACGACAGCCCAAGGGGTTCACCCCTCCACTTT
CASSNDSPRGSPLHF
>13|TRBJ2-1|-|TRBV19|once
TGTGCCAGTAGTATTTATGGGCGCAATGAGCAGTTCTTC
CASSIYGRNEQFF
>15|TRBJ2-3|-|TRBV20-1|few
TGCAGTTCCAGCCTAAGGGGCGGGGGCACAGATACGCAGTATTTT
CSSSLRGGGTDTQYF
>16|TRBJ1-6|TRBD1|TRBV10-2|-
TGCGCCAGCAGCCGACAGGGGGAAACCTATAATTCACCCCTCCACTTT
CASSRQGETYNSPLHF
>13|TRBJ1-1|-|TRBV7-9|few
TGTGCCAGCATCCAGCGGGACGGGACTGAAGCTTTCTTT
CASIQRDGTEAFF
>17|TRBJ1-6|-|TRBV4-3|-
TGCGCCAGCAGCCAAGATGGGGCGTTGGGCAGCCATTCACCCCTCCACTTT
CASSQDGALGSHSPLHF
>14|TRBJ1-1|-|TRBV20-1|-
TGCAGTGTCCCCGGGGGGGGCACGAACACTGAAGCTTTCTTT
CSVPGGGTNTEAFF
>15|TRBJ2-5|-|TRBV7-3|-
TGTGCCAGCAGCTTAACGTACGGGGGCGCGGAGACCCAGTACTTC
CASSLTYGGAETQYF
>17|TRBJ2-7|TRBD2|TRBV11-3|once
TGTGCCAGCAGCTTAGTTACCGGGACTAGTGGAATCTACGAGCAGTACTTC
CASSLVTGTSGIYEQYF
>13|TRBJ1-5|-|TRBV7-9|few
TGTGCCAGCAGCTCGACAGGTTCCCAGCCCCAGCATTTT
CASSSTGSQPQHF
>15|TRBJ1-6|TRBD1|TRBV6-2/TRBV6-3|-
TGTGCCAGCAGTTACCGACAGGGCACGAATTCACCCCTCCACTTT
CASSYRQGTNSPLHF
>14|TRBJ1-1|-|TRBV20-1|-
TGCAGTGCTAGAGTGATAAGAGCGGGGACTGAAGCTTTCTTT
CSARVIRAGTEAFF
>14|TRBJ1-2|-|TRBV6-5|-
TGTGCCAGCAGTTACGGGAGACTCTTCTATGGCTACACCTTC
CASSYGRLFYGYTF
>13|TRBJ1-1|-|TRBV10-3|-
TGTGCCATCAGGGGCAGTGGACTCACTGAAGCTTTCTTT
CAIRGSGLTEAFF
>15|TRBJ2-7|-|TRBV6-5|-
TGTGCCAGCAGTTACCTGGTCGGGCAAGCCTACGAGCAGTACTTC
CASSYLVGQAYEQYF
>13|TRBJ1-6|-|TRBV28|-
TGTGCCAGCAGGACCACCCCAGCGGGGTCCCTCCACTTT
CASRTTPAGSLHF
>15|TRBJ1-2|TRBD1|TRBV6-5|-
TGTGCCAGCAGTTACTCGGGACAGGGGCTGAGTGGCTACACCTTC
CASSYSGQGLSGYTF
>12|TRBJ2-3|-|TRBV11-2|-
TGTGCCAGCAGCTCCCAGTTTTGGGAGCAGTATTTT
CASSSQFWEQYF
>15|TRBJ1-5|-|TRBV6-2/TRBV6-3|few
TGTGCCAGCACGGTGGCGGGATTAGTTTCCCAGCCCCAGCATTTT
CASTVAGLVSQPQHF
>12|TRBJ2-5|-|TRBV19|-
TGTGCCAGTAGTATAGATCGGGAGACCCAGTACTTC
CASSIDRETQYF
>13|TRBJ2-3|TRBD2|TRBV20-1|-
TGCAGTGAGGCGGGAGATGTCTTAGGTGCGCAGTATTTT
CSEAGDVLGAQYF
>14|TRBJ2-3|-|TRBV20-1|-
TGCAGTGCTAGGATTGACTCAAGCACAGATACGCAGTATTTT
CSARIDSSTDTQYF